The clone carrying this T cell receptor beta chain was observed once. What it binds is unknown. Trimming cost V 0 bases and J 3 bases, with 5 bases left between them. The CDR3 consists of 13 residues. Germline CDR1 reads MNHNY; CDR2 reads SVGAGI (reference sequence). This specimen belongs to a study of shared clonotypes between healthy human individuals. Study context: Each donor had three CD4 naive, three CD4 memory, two CD8 naive and one CD8 memory plate.

Regarding the study as a whole: Of the naive CD4 clonotypes, approximately 5% were shared across several donors. In general, naive subsets displayed greater estimated richness than memory subsets did.

Profiling relied on immunoSEQ multiplex PCR, and the TCRdb table lists in-frame clones only, not all of them. The table shows some 2 million clones, with approximately 95% occurring only once. CD45RO-negative CD8 cells positively selected for CCR7 made up the naive population, which excluded terminally differentiated effector memory CD45RA+ cells. Sequences were obtained from naive CD8+ T cells sorted from blood. The receptor was isolated from a man aged 18-30 years in good health. The J gene is TRBJ1-2, the V gene TRBV6-6; D is ambiguous. The CDR3 here is CASSYSTDYGYTF. In nucleotides, the CDR3 is TGTGCCAGCAGTTACTCGACTGACTATGGCTACACCTTC.